Shown below are 32 T cell receptor beta chains from a single sample sequenced in a study of somatic mutations in cytotoxic T cells in rheumatoid arthritis. Data came from immunoSEQ multiplex PCR; TCRdb stores just in-frame clones and leaves some out. Of some 16,000 clones in the sample, about four fifths were seen once. The sequencing sample was made of CD8+ T cells sorted from blood. All receptors derive from an adult with rheumatoid arthritis.

This clone has a handful of counts. This sequence joins TRBV20-1 and TRBJ2-1; D gene uncertain. This CDR3 comprises 11 residues. In germline, CDR1 is DFQATT, CDR2 SNEGSKA (reference sequence). Trimming took off 5 bases at V and 4 bases at J, with 6 bases between the two ends. The CDR3, as DNA: TGCAGTGCTTCAGTGTACAATGAGCAGTTCTTC. Encoded protein: CSASVYNEQFF.

V and J are TRBV29-1 and TRBJ2-7, with D perhaps given as TRBD1 or TRBD2 (6 bases each). Germline CDR1 and CDR2: SQVTM and ANQGSEA. V gave up 1 base and J gave up 3 bases, with 16 bases separating them. This CDR3 has 15 amino acids. The CDR3 region is CSVEGGPGEVYEQYF. In nucleotides, the CDR3 is TGCAGCGTTGAAGGGGGGCCAGGGGAGGTCTACGAGCAGTACTTC.

This chain links TRBV19 with TRBJ2-2, with D hard to call. CDR1 and CDR2 (germline): LNHDA, SQIVND (reference sequence). Between the trimmed V and J ends, which lost 10 bases and 0 bases, there was a span of 12 bases. The CDR3 is 14 residues long. CDR3 coding DNA: TGTGCCACCAGATGGACGACGAACACCGGGGAGCTGTTTTTT. Translating gives CATRWTTNTGELFF.

The chain employs TRBV25-1 and TRBJ2-5; 9 nucleotides align to TRBD1. The germline V gene encodes CDR1 MGHDK and CDR2 SYGVNS. Trimming removed 5 bases from V and 3 bases from J; junction bases left unmatched: 4. CDR3 length: 14 amino acids. The CDR3 DNA follows: TGTGCCAGCAGTAAGGACAGGGGAGAAGAGACCCAGTACTTC. This gives the protein CASSKDRGEETQYF. The entire variable domain, with the rest obtained from reference TRBV25-1 and TRBJ2-5, is as follows: EADIYQTPRYLVIGTGKKITLECSQTMGHDKMYWYQQDPGMELHLIHYSYGVNSTEKGDLSSESTVSRIRTEHFPLTLESARPSHTSQYLCASSKDRGEETQYFGPGTRLLVL.

The rearrangement uses TRBV5-8 and TRBJ1-2, with D possibly TRBD1 on 5 matching bases. Looked up from germline, CDR1 is SGHTS and CDR2 is YDEGEE. Trimming took off 0 bases at V and 4 bases at J, with 19 bases between the two ends. The CDR3 is made up of 17 amino acids. The CDR3, as DNA: TGTGCCAGCAGCTTGGGGGGTACTAGACGAGGGGTCTATGGCTACACCTTC. This gives the protein CASSLGGTRRGVYGYTF.

The chain is built from TRBV27 and TRBJ2-1; 7 nucleotides line up with TRBD1. The CDR3 consists of 15 residues. Germline values: CDR1 MNHEY, CDR2 SMNVEV (reference sequence). The ends lost 5 bases at V and 0 bases at J; junction bases unmatched: 4. In DNA, the CDR3 is TGTGCCAGCAGTCTCGACAGGGACTCCTACAATGAGCAGTTCTTC. Translated: CASSLDRDSYNEQFF.

The chain is built from TRBV7-9 and TRBJ2-7; D uncertain. V lost 1 base and J lost 2, with 15 bases in between. CDR1 and CDR2 (germline): SEHNR, FQNEAQ (reference sequence). This CDR3 is built from 16 residues. This CDR3 is CASSLEIGKKPYEQYF. In nucleotides, the CDR3 is TGTGCCAGCAGCTTAGAGATCGGCAAAAAACCCTACGAGCAGTACTTC.

The J gene is TRBJ2-5, the V gene TRBV10-3, with D hard to call. This CDR3 is built from 13 residues. CDR1 is ENHRY, CDR2 SYGVKD, per germline. The germline V and J ends were trimmed by 4 bases and 2 bases, with 8 bases remaining between them. DNA of the CDR3: TGTGCCATCAGTGCCCAATATCAAGAGACCCAGTACTTC. This sequence encodes CAISAQYQETQYF.

V and J are TRBV7-8 and TRBJ1-1, with D unclear. Germline-derived CDR1 and CDR2 are SGHVS and FQNEAQ. This CDR3 spans 14 amino acids. V shed 4 bases and J shed 1 base, with 10 bases lying between them. The CDR3 DNA reads as TGTGCCAGCAGCTCCGTCGTGGGGAACACTGAAGCTTTCTTT. It translates to CASSSVVGNTEAFF.

The chain carries TRBV5-6 and TRBJ2-7, with 7 bases identical to TRBD1. This CDR3 spans 15 amino acids. CDR1 SGHDT and CDR2 YYEEEE come from the germline V gene. The junction had 5 bases not matched to a gene; V was cut back by 0 bases and J by 2 bases. The CDR3 spells CASSLEGGNPYEQYF. The CDR3, as DNA: TGTGCCAGCAGCTTGGAAGGGGGCAATCCCTACGAGCAGTACTTC.

The CDR3 spells CASSQESLATYNEQFF. The CDR3 nucleotides are TGCGCCAGCAGCCAAGAGAGCCTAGCGACCTACAATGAGCAGTTCTTC. This rearrangement joins TRBV4-1 to TRBJ2-1; D perhaps matches TRBD2 (6 bases). There are 16 residues in the CDR3. CDR1 is MGHRA, CDR2 YSYEKL, per germline. V lost 0 bases and J 2 bases, leaving 11 bases between the germline ends.

The chain employs TRBV7-9 and TRBJ2-1, with TRBD2 identical over 10 bases. The CDR3 is 19 residues long. The junction had 19 bases not matched to a gene; V was cut back by 5 bases and J by 6 bases. CDR1 and CDR2 (germline): SEHNR, FQNEAQ (reference sequence). CDR3 nucleotides: TGTGCCAGCAGCGGGCGGGACCACCCCGCTAGCGGGGGATCCAATGAGCAGTTCTTC. This codes for CASSGRDHPASGGSNEQFF.

V gene TRBV4-2 combines with J gene TRBJ2-3; 10 nucleotides line up with TRBD2. The CDR3 has 16 amino acids. Germline lookup yields CDR1 LGHNA and CDR2 YNFKEQ. The V and J ends lost 0 bases and 5 bases, in that order; junction bases with no gene match: 5. CDR3 sequence: CASSQERRLAGDTQYF. CDR3 DNA: TGTGCCAGCAGCCAAGAGAGAAGACTAGCGGGAGATACGCAGTATTTT.

V usage is TRBV7-2 and J usage is TRBJ1-5; D might be TRBD1 (5 bases). Germline loops: CDR1 SGHTA, CDR2 FQGNSA. Trimming pared 3 bases from V and 6 bases from J, leaving 15 bases between. The CDR3 is 15 residues long. The CDR3 here is CASSFTATQGQPQHF. CDR3 bases: TGTGCCAGCAGCTTTACGGCTACTCAGGGTCAGCCCCAGCATTTT. The whole variable domain, remainder taken from reference TRBV7-2 and TRBJ1-5, is GAGVSQSPSNKVTEKGKDVELRCDPISGHTALYWYRQSLGQGLEFLIYFQGNSAPDKSGLPSDRFSAERTGGSVSTLTIQRTQQEDSAVYLCASSFTATQGQPQHFGDGTRLSIL.

V is TRBV7-9 and J is TRBJ1-5; possibly TRBD1 for D (5 bases). Trimming left V 1 base short and J 7 bases short, with 11 bases between. The CDR3 length is 14 residues. Per the germline V gene, CDR1 is SEHNR and CDR2 is FQNEAQ (reference sequence). This chain's CDR3 is CASSLGQGGQPQHF. DNA of the CDR3: TGTGCCAGCAGCTTAGGGCAGGGCGGACAGCCCCAGCATTTT.

The V gene is TRBV19, the J gene TRBJ1-1, with D hard to call. V lost 2 bases, J lost 11 bases, and 21 bases lay in between. In germline, CDR1 is LNHDA, CDR2 SQIVND (reference sequence). The CDR3 is made up of 15 amino acids. CDR3 residues: CASSISGENVPGAFF. The CDR3 DNA sequence: TGTGCCAGTAGTATAAGTGGGGAAAACGTCCCTGGGGCTTTCTTT.

Points on this clone: The junction and the germline gene differ at one end; a read error may be behind it. This rearrangement joins TRBV7-6 to TRBJ2-7, with D possibly TRBD2 on 6 matching bases. The CDR3 length is 15 residues. Germline values: CDR1 SGHVS, CDR2 FNYEAQ. This CDR3 is CASSLAGDFLYEQYF. In DNA form, the CDR3 reads TGTGCCAGCAGCCTAGCCGGGGACTTCCTCTACGAGCAGTACTTC.

The J gene is TRBJ2-7, the V gene TRBV7-2; 8 bases map to TRBD1. From germline, CDR1 is SGHTA and CDR2 FQGNSA. This CDR3 region has 12 residues. With V trimmed by 5 bases and J by 3 bases, 0 bases remained unmatched. The CDR3 bases are TGTGCCAGCAGCACAGGGGGCTACGAGCAGTACTTC. Residues: CASSTGGYEQYF.

The chain carries TRBV27 and TRBJ2-5; 8 bases map to TRBD2. CDR3 size: 15 residues. Germline V gene sequence: CDR1 MNHEY, CDR2 SMNVEV (reference sequence). The V and J ends lost 3 bases and 5 bases, in that order; junction bases with no gene match: 8. The CDR3 DNA reads TGTGCCAGCAGTTTGGGGGGGACTAGGGGGGAGACCCAGTACTTC. Translating it yields CASSLGGTRGETQYF.

This clone has just a few counts. The V call is TRBV9, the J call TRBJ2-3; tentatively, D is TRBD1 (6 bases). Looked up from germline, CDR1 is SGDLS and CDR2 is YYNGEE. Trimming shortened V by 4 bases and J by 0 bases, and 15 bases separated the two germline ends. The CDR3 loop spans 16 amino acids. The CDR3 loop reads CASSTSGAPSTDTQYF. The CDR3, as DNA: TGTGCCAGCAGCACGTCAGGGGCACCTAGCACAGATACGCAGTATTTT.

There are a few counts of this clone. The chain has TRBV5-4 and TRBJ1-1, with D unresolved. V was cut by 0 bases and J by 3 bases, with 12 bases left in between. From germline, CDR1 is SGHNT and CDR2 YYREEE (reference sequence). The CDR3 is 15 residues long. The CDR3 nucleotides are TGTGCCAGCAGCTTGGGTTGGGGTGAGGACACTGAAGCTTTCTTT. Translating gives CASSLGWGEDTEAFF.

This clone occurred a few times. The chain carries TRBV5-1 and TRBJ1-2; no definite D call. This CDR3 spans 15 amino acids. The V gene's germline CDR1 is SGHRS and CDR2 YFSETQ. Trimming left V 4 bases short and J 2 bases short, with 15 bases between. The CDR3 coding sequence is TGCGCCAGCAGCCCCATCCTTGACACAAACTATGGCTACACCTTC. Translated, it gives CASSPILDTNYGYTF.

The chain carries TRBV28 and TRBJ2-2, with 7 bases identical to TRBD2. There are 14 residues in the CDR3. Germline lookup yields CDR1 MDHEN and CDR2 SYDVKM. Trimming took 5 bases from V and 6 from J; bases not matched to a gene: 6. In DNA, the CDR3 is TGTGCCAGCAGTCTCCGACTAGCCCCCGGGGAGCTGTTTTTT. Its translation is CASSLRLAPGELFF.

Regarding this clone: This sample also contains other DNA sequences that code for the same CDR3. This chain links TRBV15 with TRBJ1-2; D not certain. The CDR3 consists of 13 residues. V was cut by 0 bases and J by 8 bases, with 10 bases left in between. Per the germline V gene, CDR1 is LNHNV and CDR2 is YYDKDF (reference sequence). The CDR3 nucleotides read TGTGCCACCAGCAGAGAGGAGGGCGACGGCTACACCTTC. It codes for CATSREEGDGYTF.

This sequence joins TRBV14 and TRBJ2-5; D could derive from TRBD1 or TRBD2 (5 bases each). Trimming took 4 bases from V and 5 from J, leaving 14 bases between them. Germline assignment: CDR1 SGHDN and CDR2 FVKESK. This CDR3 has 14 amino acids. CDR3 coding DNA: TGTGCCAGCAGCCGACCGGGACCACCCGAGACCCAGTACTTC. Amino acid sequence: CASSRPGPPETQYF.

The chain combines TRBV5-1 with TRBJ2-1, with D maybe TRBD2 (5 bases). Germline V gene sequence: CDR1 SGHRS, CDR2 YFSETQ. This CDR3 contains 17 residues. Trimming took 2 bases from V and 0 from J, leaving 15 bases between them. The CDR3 loop is CASSLYATSISYNEQFF. CDR3 nucleotides: TGCGCCAGCAGCTTATATGCAACTAGTATCTCCTACAATGAGCAGTTCTTC.

V usage is TRBV28 and J usage is TRBJ2-7; D might be TRBD1 (6 bases). Trimming removed 5 bases from V and 6 bases from J, with 8 bases in between. CDR1 and CDR2 from the germline V gene are MDHEN and SYDVKM. The CDR3 consists of 11 residues. As DNA, the CDR3 is TGTGCCAGCAGTATCAGGGGCGAGCAGTACTTC. Protein: CASSIRGEQYF.

The chain links TRBV7-3 to TRBJ2-1, with 15 bases identical to TRBD2. The CDR3 runs to 17 residues. From germline, CDR1 is SGHTA and CDR2 FQGTGA. V dropped 3 bases and J dropped 4; count of bases not matched to a gene: 4. The CDR3 region has the DNA TGTGCCAGCAGCTTGGGACTAGCGGGAGGATATTACAATGAGCAGTTCTTC. It is translated as CASSLGLAGGYYNEQFF.

The genes are TRBV29-1 and TRBJ1-1; D unresolved. With 3 bases removed from V and 1 base from J, the gap between germline ends came to 9 bases. Germline-derived CDR1 and CDR2 are SQVTM and ANQGSEA. The CDR3 has 13 residues. For the CDR3, the DNA is TGCAGCGTTGAGATCCCGGGGAACACTGAAGCTTTCTTT. Protein sequence: CSVEIPGNTEAFF.

This clone was detected a few times. The chain uses TRBV27 and TRBJ1-5; no firm D call. Looked up from germline, CDR1 is MNHEY and CDR2 is SMNVEV (reference sequence). This CDR3 is built from 13 residues. The V gene lost 5 bases and the J gene lost 4 bases, with 9 bases spanning the gap. For the CDR3, the DNA is TGTGCCAGCAGTACGGGCTGGAATCAGCCCCAGCATTTT. This translates into CASSTGWNQPQHF.

The chain is built from TRBV19 and TRBJ2-3; a possible D gene is TRBD2 (5 bases). Germline-derived CDR1 and CDR2 are LNHDA and SQIVND (reference sequence). This CDR3 comprises 12 residues. The germline V and J ends were trimmed by 8 bases and 5 bases, with 11 bases remaining between them. CDR3 in DNA: TGTGCCAGTGGCCGGGCGGGAGATACGCAGTATTTT. It translates to CASGRAGDTQYF.

A single count supports this clone. V and J are TRBV29-1 and TRBJ2-5; D is ambiguous. The DNA matches TRBJ2-7 better at its end, which makes the J call doubtful. Germline V gene data show CDR1 as SQVTM and CDR2 as ANQGSEA. This CDR3 region has 13 residues. This chain's CDR3 is CSVEVTATYEQYF. CDR3 nucleotide sequence: TGCAGCGTTGAAGTGACGGCCACCTACGAGCAGTACTTC.